Sequencing of this T cell receptor (beta chain) was carried out in a study of a mutant IDH1 vaccine in newly diagnosed glioma. Study summary: The initiation of vaccination occurred 4-6 weeks after radiotherapy alone, or with temozolomide cycles.

Trimming shortened V by 4 bases and J by 0 bases, and 1 base separated the two germline ends. Germline CDR1 is LNHDA and CDR2 is SQIVND (reference sequence). This CDR3 has 11 amino acids. Note on this clone: Its target is not known.

TCRdb keeps only in-frame clones here, not all; method: immunoSEQ multiplex PCR. The sample consists of tens of thousands of clones, 87% of them appearing once. This sample's time point: week 23, last vaccination. Doses consisted of 300 ug of mutant IDH1 20-mer peptide each, paired with topical imiquimod. This sample comprised PBMCs, obtained from a glioma patient whose treatment included an IDH1 peptide vaccine. The chain combines TRBV19 with TRBJ2-7; no clear D. This TCR came from a man aged 40-50 years with glioma. CDR3 sequence: CASSNSYEQYF. The CDR3 DNA reads TGTGCCAGTAGTAACTCCTACGAGCAGTACTTC.